Included here is one T cell receptor (beta chain) sequence, with context. The data originate from a study of cytomegalovirus exposure and HLA in healthy donors. Sequenced by immunoSEQ multiplex PCR; TCRdb stores in-frame clones only, minus some. The sample consists of about 54,000 clones, approximately 89% of them appearing once. Germline loops: CDR1 MDHEN, CDR2 SYDVKM. This CDR3 spans 15 amino acids. The V end lost 2 bases, the J end lost 4 bases, and 12 bases lay between the germline ends. The J gene is TRBJ1-5, the V gene TRBV28; D is perhaps TRBD1 (5 bases). Sequenced input: PBMCs. This TCR was sampled from a woman aged 18-35 years in good health and CMV-seropositive. The DNA of the CDR3 is TGTGCCAGCAGTTTAGGAGGGGCCCGTAATCAGCCCCAGCATTTT. Protein sequence: CASSLGGARNQPQHF.